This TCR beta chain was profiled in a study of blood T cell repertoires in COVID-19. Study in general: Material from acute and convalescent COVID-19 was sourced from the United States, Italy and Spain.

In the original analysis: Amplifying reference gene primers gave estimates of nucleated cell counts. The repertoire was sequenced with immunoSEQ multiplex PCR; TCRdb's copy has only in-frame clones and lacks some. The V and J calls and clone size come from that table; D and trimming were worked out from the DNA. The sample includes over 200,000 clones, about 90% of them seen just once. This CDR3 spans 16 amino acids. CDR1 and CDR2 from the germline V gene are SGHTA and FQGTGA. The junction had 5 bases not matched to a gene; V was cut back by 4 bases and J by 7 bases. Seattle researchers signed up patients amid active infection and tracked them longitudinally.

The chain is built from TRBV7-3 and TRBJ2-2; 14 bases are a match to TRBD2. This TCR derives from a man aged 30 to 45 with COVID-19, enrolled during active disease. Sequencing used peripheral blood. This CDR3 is CASSSGLAGAGGELFF. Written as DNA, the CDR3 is TGTGCCAGCAGCTCGGGACTAGCGGGGGCGGGCGGGGAGCTGTTTTTT.